This TCR beta chain was retrieved from a study of cytomegalovirus exposure and HLA in healthy donors (dated by TCRdb to the late 2010s). Regarding the research as a whole: According to a later analysis, one platform produced both the roughly 120 validation repertoires and the roughly 650 repertoires of the first cohort. In addition to the first cohort of about 650 subjects, a separate validation cohort of 130 or so different subjects was used. The study aimed to test whether signatures of past pathogen exposure could be identified by cataloging public T cell receptors. To predict cytomegalovirus infection status, the study brought together high-throughput TCR immunosequencing, statistical association of individual TCRs with disease status, and machine learning.

What the study reported, not specific to this receptor: A few of the identified cytomegalovirus-associated TCR beta chains were confirmed in vitro to be specific for cytomegalovirus antigens. The validation cohort had no HLA typing available for a later analysis, so co-occurrence within that cohort was assessed over all 130 or so repertoires. While some public TCRs were present in many individuals, most TCR sequences turned up only very rarely across donors. According to the authors, the approach could potentially be generalized to other disease states and immunological phenotypes. In the study, 150 to 200 TCR beta chains were listed as associated with cytomegalovirus. The classifier was reported to diagnose cytomegalovirus status with high specificity and sensitivity in both the original and validation cohorts. In a later analysis, TCRs clustered in the first cohort were found to also tend to co-occur in the 100 to 150 validation repertoires, with approximately 95% of cluster scores above 0.

The library was obtained by the immunoSEQ multiplex PCR assay. In the original analysis: A statistical classification framework was built for diagnosing cytomegalovirus status from the catalog of TCR beta chain sequences. TCRdb stores this immuneACCESS table with in-frame sequences only. Part of the clones is absent; in the studies checked, under half of the shortfall reflects unresolved V genes, and no reason is known for the rest. V and J calls and clone size are copied from that table; D and trimming were computed from the DNA. This sample comprises roughly 260,000 clones, around 89% of them detected only once. The leading ten clones occupy more than 0.35% of the sample. Donors formed part of the validation cohort, which comprised over a hundred subjects and was distinct from the first cohort of 666 subjects. Cut back by 1 base and 4 bases, the V and J ends lie 13 bases apart. CDR1 SEHNR and CDR2 FQNEAQ were looked up in the germline V gene (reference sequence). Taken from cysteine to phenylalanine, the CDR3 has 15 residues. CDR3 DNA is the only sequence kept; it has 45 bases, read in frame from the first base.

In the case of this clone: The antigen this receptor binds is unknown. Qualities for individual bases were not recorded, and no much larger clone is one base off.

The source material was PBMCs. The sequence is built from TRBV7-9 and TRBJ2-5; TRBD1 is perhaps the D gene, given 5 matching bases. The TCR comes from a woman younger than 30 in good health and CMV-seronegative. This receptor carries the CDR3 CASSLEGAPGETQYF. Here is the DNA: TGTGCCAGCAGCTTAGAAGGGGCCCCGGGAGAGACCCAGTACTTC.